Shown below are 20 T cell receptor beta chains from a single sample sequenced in a study of cytomegalovirus exposure and HLA in healthy donors. The PCR contained 60 Vbeta and 13 Jbeta primers. Some clones are missing from TCRdb's copy, which holds only in-frame ones; the method was immunoSEQ multiplex PCR. The sample carries 98,000 or so clones, about three quarters recorded once. The sequenced sample was PBMCs. The receptors derive from a human donor in good health.

The J gene is TRBJ1-2, the V gene TRBV7-9, with 8 bases aligning to TRBD1. CDR3 length: 13 amino acids. The germline CDR1 and CDR2 sequences are SEHNR and FQNEAQ (reference sequence). With V trimmed by 2 bases and J by 7 bases, 3 bases remained unmatched. The DNA for the CDR3 is TGTGCCAGCAGCTTATCAGGGGGCTTTGGCTACACCTTC. It yields the protein CASSLSGGFGYTF.

This clone has only one observation. The chain joins TRBV5-1 to TRBJ1-2; 7 nucleotides match TRBD1. V was pared by 2 bases and J by 7 bases, with 26 bases of the junction left unmatched. Germline V CDR1 and CDR2: SGHRS, YFSETQ. This CDR3 spans 20 amino acids. Here the CDR3 reads CASSFSFGPRRTGEGFGYTF. The CDR3 DNA reads TGCGCCAGCAGCTTTTCCTTTGGGCCCAGGAGAACAGGGGAAGGATTTGGCTACACCTTC.

The genes are TRBV9 and TRBJ1-1; D uncertain. The CDR3 extends over 17 amino acids. Between the trimmed V and J ends, which lost 0 bases and 4 bases, there was a span of 19 bases. Looked up from germline, CDR1 is SGDLS and CDR2 is YYNGEE. CDR3 region: CASSVATRREFRTEAFF. The CDR3 DNA sequence: TGTGCCAGCAGCGTAGCGACTAGAAGAGAATTTCGCACTGAAGCTTTCTTT.

The chain is built from TRBV6-1 and TRBJ1-2, with a tentative D call TRBD1 (6 bases). Germline V CDR1 and CDR2: MNHNS, SASEGT. There are 15 residues in the CDR3. V was trimmed by 1 base and J by 5 bases, leaving 14 bases between them. CDR3 DNA: TGTGCCAGCAGTGAAGGAGGGGGAGCAAGGTATGGCTACACCTTC. Translated: CASSEGGGARYGYTF.

This clone was found many times. The chain has TRBV4-1 and TRBJ2-1, with D unclear. Germline CDR1 is MGHRA and CDR2 is YSYEKL. Trimming shortened V by 4 bases and J by 3 bases, and 10 bases separated the two germline ends. This CDR3 has 14 amino acids. The CDR3 DNA sequence: TGCGCCAGCAGCCCCCCCACCGGCTACAATGAGCAGTTCTTC. The encoded protein is CASSPPTGYNEQFF.

This chain links TRBV9 with TRBJ2-5; D unresolved. The DNA end is more similar to TRBJ2-7, so the J call may be wrong. CDR1 is SGDLS, CDR2 YYNGEE, per germline. CDR3 length equals 15 residues. CDR3 sequence reads: CASSPNSLGRYEQYF. CDR3 sequence (DNA): TGTGCCAGCAGCCCCAACTCCCTTGGTCGGTACGAGCAGTACTTC.

The chain has TRBV14 and TRBJ1-4, with D maybe TRBD1 (5 bases). Germline CDR1 SGHDN, CDR2 FVKESK. Trimming shortened V by 4 bases and J by 8 bases, and 14 bases separated the two germline ends. This CDR3 comprises 14 residues. In nucleotides, the CDR3 is TGTGCCAGCAGCCTTAAAAGGGGTTCCGAAAAACTGTTTTTT. This gives the protein CASSLKRGSEKLFF.

The J gene is TRBJ1-2, the V gene TRBV30; no clear D. Trimming stripped 2 bases from V and 6 bases from J, with 4 bases between. Germline V gene sequence: CDR1 GTSNPN, CDR2 SVGIG (reference sequence). The CDR3 covers 10 residues. The chain's CDR3 is CAWSSNGYTF. The CDR3 DNA follows: TGTGCCTGGAGTTCCAATGGCTACACCTTC. Variable domain in full (rest from reference TRBV30 and TRBJ1-2): SQTIHQWPATLVQPVGSPLSLECTVEGTSNPNLYWYRQAAGRGLQLLFYSVGIGQISSEVPQNLSASRPQDRQFILSSKKLLLSDSGFYLCAWSSNGYTFGSGTRLTVV.

The chain uses TRBV6-1 and TRBJ1-5; D is undetermined. CDR3 size: 13 residues. Trimming shortened V by 6 bases and J by 7 bases, and 13 bases separated the two germline ends. The V gene's germline CDR1 is MNHNS and CDR2 SASEGT. The CDR3 region has the DNA TGTGCCAGCAGGGTAGATATTGCCCAGCCCCAGCATTTT. Its translation: CASRVDIAQPQHF.

This chain joins TRBV29-1 and TRBJ1-2, with D perhaps TRBD1 (5 bases). Germline V CDR1 and CDR2: SQVTM, ANQGSEA. The CDR3 is 12 residues long. The CDR3 DNA follows: TGCAGTGTTCCGGGGGGAGTCTATGGCTACACCTTC. Residues: CSVPGGVYGYTF.

The J gene is TRBJ1-1, the V gene TRBV19; 7 bases are shared with TRBD1. V lost 5 bases to trimming and J lost 1 base; unmatched junction nucleotides: 7. The CDR3 runs to 15 residues. CDR1 is LNHDA and CDR2 is SQIVND in the germline V gene (reference sequence). The DNA for the CDR3 is TGTGCCAGTAGTGCCGACAGGGACCCGAACACTGAAGCTTTCTTT. Translated: CASSADRDPNTEAFF.

J is TRBJ1-4 and V is TRBV25-1, with TRBD1 identical over 7 bases. Germline loops: CDR1 MGHDK, CDR2 SYGVNS. Germline trimming cut 3 bases from V and 8 bases from J; bases unmatched to any gene: 9. There are 15 residues in the CDR3. This CDR3 is CASSETGRGREKLFF. The CDR3 region has the DNA TGTGCCAGCAGTGAGACAGGCAGGGGGAGGGAAAAACTGTTTTTT. The whole variable domain, filled in from reference TRBV25-1 and TRBJ1-4, reads EADIYQTPRYLVIGTGKKITLECSQTMGHDKMYWYQQDPGMELHLIHYSYGVNSTEKGDLSSESTVSRIRTEHFPLTLESARPSHTSQYLCASSETGRGREKLFFGSGTQLSVL.

A few counts support this clone. The V gene is TRBV5-8, the J gene TRBJ1-3; possible D gene TRBD1, 5 bases. Germline V gene data show CDR1 as SGHTS and CDR2 as YDEGEE. This CDR3 region has 14 residues. Trimming left V 4 bases short and J 0 bases short, with 8 bases between. CDR3 protein: CASSQTVSGNTIYF. The CDR3 region has the DNA TGTGCCAGCAGCCAGACAGTCTCTGGAAACACCATATATTTT.

This chain joins TRBV2 and TRBJ2-7, with 8 nucleotides matching TRBD1. There are 13 residues in the CDR3. Looked up from germline, CDR1 is SNHLY and CDR2 is FYNNEI. V dropped 4 bases and J dropped 4; count of bases not matched to a gene: 3. CDR3 residues: CASSGGQGYEQYF. The CDR3 DNA reads TGTGCCAGCAGTGGCGGACAGGGATACGAGCAGTACTTC.

The chain links TRBV7-9 to TRBJ2-3; 8 nucleotides align to TRBD2. The V gene's germline CDR1 is SEHNR and CDR2 FQNEAQ (reference sequence). The CDR3 contains 18 residues. The V segment lost 3 bases and the J segment 5 bases; nucleotides outside the gene matches: 16. Here the CDR3 DNA reads TGTGCCAGCAGCTTGCGGTCAGCGGGGGTCCCCGGATTAGATACGCAGTATTTT. Translation: CASSLRSAGVPGLDTQYF.

The chain employs TRBV15 and TRBJ2-5; 7 nucleotides match TRBD2. Germline assignment: CDR1 LNHNV and CDR2 YYDKDF (reference sequence). V lost 5 bases, J lost 0 bases, and 12 bases stayed unmatched. The CDR3 contains 17 residues. The CDR3 here is CATSPGELAAYQETQYF. The CDR3 DNA is TGTGCCACCAGCCCCGGGGAGCTAGCGGCGTACCAAGAGACCCAGTACTTC.

The V and J genes are TRBV29-1 and TRBJ2-5; TRBD1 aligns across 12 bases. The J segment lost 11 bases and the V segment lost 2 bases, leaving 15 bases of the junction unmatched. The germline V gene has CDR1 SQVTM and CDR2 ANQGSEA. The CDR3 has 16 amino acids. CDR3 loop: CSVEKGKGQGAQEQYF. CDR3 DNA: TGCAGCGTTGAAAAAGGAAAGGGACAGGGGGCGCAAGAGCAGTACTTC.

This clone was observed once. V is TRBV28 and J is TRBJ2-5; TRBD2 matches at 9 bases. V shed 6 bases and J 11 bases; nucleotides not matched to a gene: 13. Germline lookup yields CDR1 MDHEN and CDR2 SYDVKM. The CDR3 runs 14 residues. DNA of the CDR3: TGTGCCAGCAGGACCCAGGCAGCGGGGGGAGAGCAGTACTTC. Its translation: CASRTQAAGGEQYF.

This chain joins TRBV6-5 and TRBJ2-7; 8 bases match TRBD1. Germline trimming cut 4 bases from V and 1 base from J; bases unmatched to any gene: 6. CDR1 and CDR2 (germline): MNHEY, SVGAGI. The CDR3 spans 15 residues. The CDR3 loop is CASSSNRGISYEQYF. The CDR3 DNA is TGTGCCAGCAGTTCTAACAGGGGGATTTCCTACGAGCAGTACTTC.

This clone was seen a few times. This CDR3 reads CASSLNSVDSQFF. Here the CDR3 DNA reads TGCGCCAGCAGCTTGAATTCGGTGGACTCCCAGTTCTTC. The rearrangement joins TRBV5-1 to TRBJ2-1; possible D gene TRBD2, 5 bases. The germline CDR1 and CDR2 sequences are SGHRS and YFSETQ. V was shortened by 1 base and J by 13 bases, with 15 bases between the two germline ends. The CDR3 covers 13 residues.